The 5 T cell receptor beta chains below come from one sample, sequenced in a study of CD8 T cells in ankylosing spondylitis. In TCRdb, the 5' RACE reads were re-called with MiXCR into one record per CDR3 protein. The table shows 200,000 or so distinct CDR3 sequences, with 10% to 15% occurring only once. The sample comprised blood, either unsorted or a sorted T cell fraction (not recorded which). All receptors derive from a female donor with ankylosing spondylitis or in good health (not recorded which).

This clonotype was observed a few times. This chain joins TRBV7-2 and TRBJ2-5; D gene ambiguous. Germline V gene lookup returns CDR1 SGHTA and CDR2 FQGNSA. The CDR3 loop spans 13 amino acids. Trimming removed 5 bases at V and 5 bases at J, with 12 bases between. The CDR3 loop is CASSEKTRETQYF. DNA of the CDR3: TGTGCCAGCAGCGAAAAGACGAGGGAGACCCAGTACTTC.

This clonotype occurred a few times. The CDR3, as DNA: TGTGCCTGGACTACTGGACATTTGAACACTGAAGCTTTCTTT. This gives the protein CAWTTGHLNTEAFF. The J gene is TRBJ1-1, the V gene TRBV30; possible D gene TRBD1, 5 bases. This CDR3 is built from 14 residues. Trimming pared 4 bases from V and 0 bases from J, leaving 12 bases between. Germline-derived CDR1 and CDR2 are GTSNPN and SVGIG (reference sequence).

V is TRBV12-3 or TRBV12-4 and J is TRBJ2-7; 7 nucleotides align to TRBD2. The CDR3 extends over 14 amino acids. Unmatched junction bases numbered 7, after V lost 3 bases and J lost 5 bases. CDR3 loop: CASSLSSGRNEQYF. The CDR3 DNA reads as TGTGCCAGCAGTTTGTCTTCCGGGAGGAACGAGCAGTACTTC.

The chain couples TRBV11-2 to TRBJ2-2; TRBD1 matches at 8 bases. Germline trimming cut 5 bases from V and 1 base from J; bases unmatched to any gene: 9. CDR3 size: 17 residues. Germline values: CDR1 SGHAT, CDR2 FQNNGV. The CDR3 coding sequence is TGTGCCAGCAGCCCCGCAAGGACAGGGTGGAACACCGGGGAGCTGTTTTTT. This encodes CASSPARTGWNTGELFF. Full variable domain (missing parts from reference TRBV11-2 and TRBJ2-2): EAGVAQSPRYKIIEKRQSVAFWCNPISGHATLYWYQQILGQGPKLLIQFQNNGVVDDSQLPKDRFSAERLKGVDSTLKIQPAKLEDSAVYLCASSPARTGWNTGELFFGEGSRLTVL.

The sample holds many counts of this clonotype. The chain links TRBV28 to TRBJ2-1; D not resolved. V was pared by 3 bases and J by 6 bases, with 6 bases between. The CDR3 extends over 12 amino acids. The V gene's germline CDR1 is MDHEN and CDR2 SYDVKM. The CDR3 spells CASSFFANEQFF. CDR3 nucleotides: TGTGCCAGCAGTTTCTTCGCCAATGAGCAGTTCTTC.